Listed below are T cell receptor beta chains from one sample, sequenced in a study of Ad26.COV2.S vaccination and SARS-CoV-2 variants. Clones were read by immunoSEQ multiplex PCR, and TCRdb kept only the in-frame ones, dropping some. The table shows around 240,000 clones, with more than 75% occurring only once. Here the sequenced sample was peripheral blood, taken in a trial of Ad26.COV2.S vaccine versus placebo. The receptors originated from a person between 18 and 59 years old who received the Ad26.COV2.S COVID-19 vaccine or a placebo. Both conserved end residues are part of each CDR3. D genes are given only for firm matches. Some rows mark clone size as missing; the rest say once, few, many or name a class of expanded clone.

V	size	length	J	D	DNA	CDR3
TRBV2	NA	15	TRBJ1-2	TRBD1	TGTGCCAGCAGTGAAGACAGGGGAAGGTTTTATGGCTACACCTTC	CASSEDRGRFYGYTF
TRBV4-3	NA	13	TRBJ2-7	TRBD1	TGCGCCAGCAGCCAAGAACAGGGGTACGAGCAGTACTTC	CASSQEQGYEQYF
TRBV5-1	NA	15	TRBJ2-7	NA	TGCGCCAGCAGCATGACAGCTATGAGCTCCTACGAGCAGTACTTC	CASSMTAMSSYEQYF
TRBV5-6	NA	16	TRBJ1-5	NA	TGTGCCAGCAGCTCCAGGGGACTAACTAGCAATCAGCCCCAGCATTTT	CASSSRGLTSNQPQHF
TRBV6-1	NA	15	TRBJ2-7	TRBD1	TGTGCCAGCAGTGAAGGCGGACAGGGACCCTACGAGCAGTACTTC	CASSEGGQGPYEQYF
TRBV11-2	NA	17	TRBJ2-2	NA	TGTGCCAGCAGCCCCAGATTTGGGGGGACCAACACCGGGGAGCTGTTTTTT	CASSPRFGGTNTGELFF
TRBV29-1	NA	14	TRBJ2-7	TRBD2	TGCAGCGTTGAAGATCGGACTAGCGGGAGCAGGACGTACTTC	CSVEDRTSGSRTYF
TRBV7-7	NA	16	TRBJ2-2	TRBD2	TGTGCTAGCAGCCGAGGGCCTTCGGGGGGCACCGGGGAGCTGTTTTTT	CASSRGPSGGTGELFF
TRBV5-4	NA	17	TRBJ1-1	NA	TGTGCCAGCAGAACCGGGTCAGGGAAGGGGATGAACACTGAAGCTTTCTTT	CASRTGSGKGMNTEAFF
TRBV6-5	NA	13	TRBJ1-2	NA	TGTGCCAGCCGCCCAGCATCGTACTATGGCTACACCTTC	CASRPASYYGYTF
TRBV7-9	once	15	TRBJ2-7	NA	TGTGCCAGCAGCTTAGAGGTGGACAGTTCCTACGAGCAGTACTTC	CASSLEVDSSYEQYF
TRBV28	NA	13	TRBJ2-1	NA	TGTGCCAGCAGGACCGGGAGAGCGCGCGAGCAGTTCTTC	CASRTGRAREQFF
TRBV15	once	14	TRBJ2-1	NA	TGTGCCACCAGCAGAGGAGACAGCTACAATGAGCAGTTCTTC	CATSRGDSYNEQFF
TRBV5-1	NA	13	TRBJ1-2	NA	TGCGCCAGCAGCCTCTCGCTTAGTCGGGGCTACACCTTC	CASSLSLSRGYTF
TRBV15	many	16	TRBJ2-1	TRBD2	TGTGCCACCAGCAGAGATCTCGGCGGGAGGGCCAATGAGCAGTTCTTC	CATSRDLGGRANEQFF
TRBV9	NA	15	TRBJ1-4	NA	TGTGCCAGCAGCGCCCGGGACGCAAAGGAGGAAAAACTGTTTTTT	CASSARDAKEEKLFF
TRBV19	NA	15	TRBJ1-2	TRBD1	TGTGCCAGTAGTATCGGGACAGGGGGCAAGGTTGGCTACACCTTC	CASSIGTGGKVGYTF
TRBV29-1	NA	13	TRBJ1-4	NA	TGCAGCGTTGTTATCACAGCTAATGAAAAACTGTTTTTT	CSVVITANEKLFF
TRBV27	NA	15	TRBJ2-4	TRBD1	TGTGCCAGCAGTGAGAGGACAGGGACCAAAAACATTCAGTACTTC	CASSERTGTKNIQYF
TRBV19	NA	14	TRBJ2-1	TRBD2	TGTGCCACAAAATTAGCGGGAGCCTACAATGAGCAGTTCTTC	CATKLAGAYNEQFF
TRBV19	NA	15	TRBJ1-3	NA	TGTGCCAGTAGTTTGCAACAGTCCTCTGGAAACACCATATATTTT	CASSLQQSSGNTIYF
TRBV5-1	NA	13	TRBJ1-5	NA	TGCGCCAGCAGTCAGGACGGTAATCAGCCCCAGCATTTT	CASSQDGNQPQHF
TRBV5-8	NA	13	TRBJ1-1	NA	TGTGCCAGCAGCTTGACGGGGAACACTGAAGCTTTCTTT	CASSLTGNTEAFF
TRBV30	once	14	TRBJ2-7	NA	TGTGCCTGGAGTGTAGGGTACGTCCCCTACGAGCAGTACTTC	CAWSVGYVPYEQYF
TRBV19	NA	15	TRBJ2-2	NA	TGTGCCAGTAGTATTATGCTTATCGTCGGGGGGGAGCTGTTTTTT	CASSIMLIVGGELFF
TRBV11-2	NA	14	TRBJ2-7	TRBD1	TGTGCCAGCAGCCTGGGGACAGGGTCCTACGAGCAGTACTTC	CASSLGTGSYEQYF
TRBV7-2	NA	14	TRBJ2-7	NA	TGTGCCAGCAGCTTAGCAGGGGGTAAAAACGAGCAGTACTTC	CASSLAGGKNEQYF
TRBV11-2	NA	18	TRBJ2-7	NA	TGTGCCAGCAGCTTAGGGCCCTTGGGGCGGGGGCCCTCCTACGAGCAGTACTTC	CASSLGPLGRGPSYEQYF
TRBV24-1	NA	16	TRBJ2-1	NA	TGTGCCACCAGTGATTTGAAGGGGGATGGGTACAATGAGCAGTTCTTC	CATSDLKGDGYNEQFF
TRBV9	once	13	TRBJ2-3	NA	TGTGCCAGCAGCGTAGACGGGGTGGATACGCAGTATTTT	CASSVDGVDTQYF
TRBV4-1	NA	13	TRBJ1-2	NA	TGCGCCAGCAGCGAGACGAGGGCGGAGGGCTACACCTTC	CASSETRAEGYTF
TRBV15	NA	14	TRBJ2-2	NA	TGTGCCACCAGCAGAAATCCGAACACCGGGGAGCTGTTTTTT	CATSRNPNTGELFF
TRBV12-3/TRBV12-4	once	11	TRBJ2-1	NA	TGTGCCAGCAGCTGGGGGCAGGAGCAGTTCTTC	CASSWGQEQFF
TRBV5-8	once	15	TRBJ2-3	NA	TGTGCCAGCAGCTTCAGGGTAGTGGGGACAGATACGCAGTATTTT	CASSFRVVGTDTQYF
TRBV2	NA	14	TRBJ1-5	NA	TGTGCCAGCAGCGACAGTTATAGCAATCAGCCCCAGCATTTT	CASSDSYSNQPQHF
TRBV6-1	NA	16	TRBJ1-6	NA	TGTGCCAGCAGTGAACTTTGGGACCTTTATAATTCACCCCTCCACTTT	CASSELWDLYNSPLHF
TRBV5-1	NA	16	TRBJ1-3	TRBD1	TGCGCCAGCAGCTTGCGATCGGGACAGGGGAGGGACACCATATATTTT	CASSLRSGQGRDTIYF